The 21 T cell receptor beta chains presented below share a single source sample, sequenced in a study of T cells in women clearing cervical HPV infection. Generated by immunoSEQ multiplex PCR, the TCRdb table keeps only in-frame clones and is missing some. This sample's table has approximately 18,000 clones. What was sequenced was blood buffy coat. The receptor source for this set is a woman between 18 and 75 years old with a cervical HPV16 infection that either progressed to CIN3+ or cleared (not recorded which).

Of note for this clone: The read gets to within 3 residues of the CDR3 end, and the germline J gene fills in the rest. The genes are TRBV18 and TRBJ2-3; 9 bases fit TRBD1. The CDR3 is 19 residues long. V shed 1 base, J shed 1 base, and the junction held 12 bases outside the gene matches. Germline CDR1 reads KGHSH; CDR2 reads LQKENI. CDR3 amino acids: CASSPRIVRQGVGTDTQYF. CDR3 bases read: TGTGCCAGCTCACCACGAATTGTTCGACAGGGGGTGGGCACAGATACG.

As to this clone: With the read ending 3 residues before the CDR3 end, the germline J gene is used to fill in that end. The rearrangement links TRBV28 to TRBJ2-7; the match to TRBD2 covers 7 bases. V lost 7 bases, J lost 0 bases, and 9 bases stayed unmatched. The CDR3 consists of 15 residues. Germline-derived CDR1 and CDR2 are MDHEN and SYDVKM. The sequenced part of the CDR3 DNA is TGTGCCAGCACCGCCGGGGGGACGGCCTCCTACGAG. Its protein is CASTAGGTASYE. Given in full, the CDR3 is CASTAGGTASYEQYF.

Notes on this clone: The CDR3 is cut off 3 residues early in the read; its end comes from the germline J gene. J is TRBJ2-6 and V is TRBV10-3, with TRBD1 identical over 7 bases. CDR1 and CDR2 (germline): ENHRY, SYGVKD. The CDR3 spans 15 residues. V lost 6 bases, J lost 1 base, and 3 bases stayed unmatched. The chain's CDR3 is CAIRKQGSGANVLTF. CDR3 DNA, as far as it was read: TGTGCCATCAGGAAACAGGGGTCTGGGGCCAACGTC.

Remarks on this clone: The CDR3 extends 3 residues past the end of the read, so its final part is completed from the germline J gene. This chain connects TRBV5-4 to TRBJ1-4; maybe TRBD1 (5 bases). V was shortened by 4 bases and J by 5 bases, with 9 bases between the two germline ends. The CDR3 has 13 residues. Germline V gives CDR1 SGHNT, CDR2 YYREEE (reference sequence). The covered CDR3 bases are TGTGCCAGCAGCCGAGGGGTGAATGAAAAA. Protein: CASSRGVNEK. The whole CDR3 sequence reads CASSRGVNEKLFF.

As regards this clone: Read data end 3 residues before the CDR3 end; the end is taken from the germline J gene. V is TRBV20-1 and J is TRBJ2-3; D perhaps matches TRBD1 (5 bases). Germline CDR1 and CDR2: DFQATT and SNEGSKA (reference sequence). The CDR3 consists of 14 residues. With 5 bases removed from V and 2 bases from J, the gap between germline ends came to 14 bases. The CDR3 bases that were read are TGCAGTGCTTCTTCGACAGTTAACACAGATACG. It yields the protein CSASSTVNTDT. The entire CDR3 protein reads CSASSTVNTDTQYF.

This clone counts as medium-sized (0.01 to 0.1%) by frequency. The read ends 3 residues before the CDR3 terminus; that terminus is restored from the germline J gene. V is TRBV5-1 and J is TRBJ1-2; 10 bases align to TRBD1. V gave up 4 bases and J gave up 2 bases; unmatched junction bases: 5. CDR1 and CDR2 (germline): SGHRS, YFSETQ. CDR3 size: 15 residues. Incomplete CDR3 DNA: TGCGCCAGCAGCGCGGGACAGGGGCACAACTATGGC. Protein: CASSAGQGHNYG. Given in full, the CDR3 is CASSAGQGHNYGYTF.

Notes on this clone: The read comes to an end 3 residues before the CDR3 does, leaving the germline J gene to fill in the end. The chain links TRBV20-1 to TRBJ1-6, with 9 bases lining up with TRBD1. Germline V gene lookup returns CDR1 DFQATT and CDR2 SNEGSKA (reference sequence). V lost 5 bases to trimming and J lost 6 bases; unmatched junction nucleotides: 14. CDR3 length equals 17 residues. The CDR3 sequence: CSAPGQGGVPSNSPLHF. The part of the CDR3 DNA that was read is TGCAGTGCTCCGGGACAGGGTGGAGTTCCAAGTAATTCACCC.

On this clone: Mismatch with germline at one junction end may stem from a read error. The CDR3 loop is CASTQIQGGGYTF. The CDR3 DNA, read in part, is TGTGCCAGCACCCAAATACAGGGAGGTGGC. The V and J genes are TRBV14 and TRBJ1-2; a weak D match, TRBD1 (6 bases). The CDR3 extends 3 residues past the end of the read, so its final part is completed from the germline J gene. This CDR3 is 13 amino acids long. Germline CDR1 and CDR2: SGHDN and FVKESK.

As for this clone: The read terminates 3 residues ahead of where the CDR3 ends, so the germline J gene completes it. The chain uses TRBV13 and TRBJ2-1; 7 nucleotides match TRBD2. The CDR3 covers 17 residues. Germline V gives CDR1 PRHDT, CDR2 FYEKMQ (reference sequence). V gave up 5 bases and J gave up 6 bases; unmatched junction bases: 16. CDR3 sequence: CASSPRGERDVFNEQFF. The covered CDR3 bases are TGTGCCAGCAGCCCTCGGGGGGAGAGGGACGTCTTCAATGAG.

Note on this clone: The read is 3 residues too short to cover the CDR3 end, so that end is filled in from the germline J gene. V gene TRBV6-4 combines with J gene TRBJ2-1; 9 positions agree with TRBD1. The CDR3 has 15 amino acids. V lost 6 bases to trimming and J lost 5 bases; unmatched junction nucleotides: 8. In germline, CDR1 is MRHNA, CDR2 SNTAGT. Here the CDR3 reads CASSLGDRENNEQFF. CDR3 DNA, as far as it was read: TGTGCCAGCAGCTTAGGGGACAGGGAAAACAATGAG.

In the case of this clone: The CDR3 end is not reached by the read, which stops 3 residues before it; the germline J gene fills it in. The chain joins TRBV19 to TRBJ1-5, with a possible D match to TRBD1 (5 bases). The CDR3 spans 12 residues. The germline V gene has CDR1 LNHDA and CDR2 SQIVND (reference sequence). The ends were cut back, 6 bases at V and 5 bases at J, with 8 bases in the middle. Partial CDR3 DNA: TGTGCCAGTAGGGGGCCCGATCAGCCC. This sequence encodes CASRGPDQP. The CDR3 in its entirety is CASRGPDQPQHF. The variable domain in full, with the rest retrieved from reference TRBV19 and TRBJ1-5, is DGGITQSPKYLFRKEGQNVTLSCEQNLNHDAMYWYRQDPGQGLRLIYYSQIVNDFQKGDIAEGYSVSREKKESFPLTVTSAQKNPTAFYLCASRGPDQPQHFGDGTRLSIL.

Worth noting for this clone: The read ends 3 residues before the CDR3 terminus; that terminus is restored from the germline J gene. The rearrangement uses TRBV5-1 and TRBJ1-1; 7 bases align to TRBD1. The CDR3 is made up of 15 amino acids. Looked up from germline, CDR1 is SGHRS and CDR2 is YFSETQ. J was trimmed by 3 bases and V by 0 bases; bases with no gene match: 5. The sequenced CDR3 bases are TGCGCCAGCAGCTTGGTTGGGACAGACTACACTGAA. Its translation is CASSLVGTDYTE. The full CDR3 reads CASSLVGTDYTEAFF. The variable domain in full, completed from reference TRBV5-1 and TRBJ1-1, reads KAGVTQTPRYLIKTRGQQVTLSCSPISGHRSVSWYQQTPGQGLQFLFEYFSETQRNKGNFPGRFSGRQFSNSRSEMNVSTLELGDSALYLCASSLVGTDYTEAFFGQGTRLTVV.

Of note for this clone: The read terminates 3 residues ahead of where the CDR3 ends, so the germline J gene completes it. The rearrangement joins TRBV2 to TRBJ1-2; weak D call: TRBD1 (5 bases). The CDR3 extends over 14 amino acids. Germline-derived CDR1 and CDR2 are SNHLY and FYNNEI. Trimming took 6 bases from V and 3 from J, leaving 14 bases between them. The CDR3 protein is CASRSLRDYYGYTF. The part of the CDR3 DNA that was read is TGTGCCAGCAGGAGTCTGAGGGACTACTATGGC.

As to this clone: Read coverage stops 3 residues before the CDR3 terminus; the germline J gene supplies the remainder. This sequence joins TRBV7-9 and TRBJ2-7; maybe TRBD1 (5 bases). From germline, CDR1 is SEHNR and CDR2 FQNEAQ (reference sequence). The CDR3 spans 14 residues. Trimming pared 5 bases from V and 4 bases from J, leaving 15 bases between. The CDR3 DNA, read in part, is TGTGCCAGCAGCCCTAGGACACGACCTTACGAG. Residues: CASSPRTRPYE. The full CDR3 protein reads CASSPRTRPYEQYF.

For this clone: The read terminates 3 residues ahead of where the CDR3 ends, so the germline J gene completes it. The chain uses TRBV29-1 and TRBJ2-7; maybe TRBD2 (5 bases). V lost 7 bases to trimming and J lost 5 bases, with 18 bases between them. The CDR3 contains 13 residues. Germline CDR1 is SQVTM and CDR2 is ANQGSEA. The CDR3 region is CSARTSGSHEQYF. CDR3 DNA (partial): TGCAGCGCCCGGACGTCGGGGAGCCACGAG.

Turning to this clone: The observed sequence ends 3 residues before the CDR3 terminus, with the missing tail filled in from the germline J gene. V and J are TRBV5-1 and TRBJ2-2, with D perhaps matching TRBD2 (6 bases). Germline-derived CDR1 and CDR2 are SGHRS and YFSETQ. V was pared by 0 bases and J by 9 bases, with 12 bases between. The length of the CDR3 is 14 residues. The sequenced part of the CDR3 DNA is TGCGCCAGCAGCTTGGACCCGGGGAGGAGGGAG. It yields the protein CASSLDPGRRE. In full, the CDR3 is CASSLDPGRRELFF.

Details on this clone: From the germline J gene comes the end of the CDR3, since the read stops 3 residues before it. The J gene is TRBJ2-7, the V gene TRBV14; a possible D gene is TRBD1 (5 bases). The CDR3 runs 15 residues. The germline V gene encodes CDR1 SGHDN and CDR2 FVKESK. Trimming took off 2 bases at V and 0 bases at J, with 11 bases between the two ends. CDR3 residues: CASSQRLRGSYEQYF. CDR3 DNA, as far as it was read: TGTGCCAGCAGCCAACGCCTAAGGGGCTCCTACGAG.

Remarks on this clone: The observed sequence ends 3 residues before the CDR3 terminus, with the missing tail filled in from the germline J gene. V usage is TRBV6-2 or TRBV6-3 and J usage is TRBJ2-3, with 9 bases that match TRBD2. Germline CDR1 reads MNHEY; CDR2 reads SVGEGT. The CDR3 extends over 14 amino acids. With 8 bases clipped from V and 3 bases from J, the junction kept 6 bases outside the gene matches. The DNA read from the CDR3 is TGTGCCAGCGGACTAGCGTTGGAGACAGATACG. This translates into CASGLALETDT. The entire CDR3 is CASGLALETDTQYF.

Remarks on this clone: The sequenced fragment ends 3 residues before the CDR3 boundary, so the rest is inferred from the germline J gene. V gene TRBV14 combines with J gene TRBJ1-6; D may be TRBD1 (5 bases). Per germline, CDR1 SGHDN and CDR2 FVKESK. The CDR3 sequence is 14 residues long. V was pared by 3 bases and J by 9 bases, with 12 bases between. CDR3 loop: CASSHQGWGSPLHF. CDR3 bases read: TGTGCCAGCAGCCACCAGGGATGGGGTTCACCC.

About this clone itself: The read falls 3 residues short of the CDR3 end, and the missing part is taken from the germline J gene. The chain uses TRBV5-5 and TRBJ2-3; 12 bases line up with TRBD2. Trimming at V came to 4 bases and at J to 6 bases, leaving 6 bases not matched to a gene. Germline V gives CDR1 SGHKS, CDR2 YYEKEE (reference sequence). The CDR3 extends over 15 amino acids. The DNA read from the CDR3 is TGTGCCAGCAGCCCACGACTAGCGGGGGAGGATACG. The encoded protein is CASSPRLAGEDT. The entire CDR3 reads CASSPRLAGEDTQYF.

Remarks on this clone: The read terminates 3 residues before the CDR3 end, so the remaining end is supplied by the germline J gene. The chain has TRBV7-6 and TRBJ1-5, with 8 bases matching TRBD1. The germline V gene encodes CDR1 SGHVS and CDR2 FNYEAQ. J lost 4 bases, V lost 5 bases, and 4 bases had no gene match. The length of the CDR3 is 14 residues. Partial CDR3 DNA: TGTGCCAGCAGCCTACAGGGGGTGAATCAGCCC. Translated: CASSLQGVNQP. The entire CDR3 reads CASSLQGVNQPQHF.